This note documents a single TCR beta chain sequence. Its antigen remains unidentified. Nothing much larger sits one base from this clone, and base qualities are not available. The germline V gene encodes CDR1 SQVTM and CDR2 ANQGSEA. The CDR3 contains 10 residues, cysteine and phenylalanine counted. The retained sequence is limited to the CDR3, 30 bases, with the frame set at the first base. Relative to germline, V is 7 bases shorter and J is 6 bases shorter, with 9 bases between their ends. The sample is drawn from a study of yellow fever vaccine responses in identical twins (dated by TCRdb to the late 2010s). For the study in its entirety: Focusing on identical twins, the study followed the T cell clones that responded to the vaccine, and did so with precision.

Receptors were amplified or captured by RT-PCR. Sequencing instrument: Illumina HiSeq 2500. TCRdb passed the public sequencing reads through fastp at Q25 and MiXCR, retaining productive beta sequences. Rows with one shared CDR3 protein collapse into an entry with the most common genes and DNA. The sample has 3,600 or so distinct CDR3 sequences on record, 81% of them singletons. The top ten clonotypes cover about 3.7% of the sample. Overall study results and their limits: According to the authors, in identical twins the way T cells responded to vaccination appeared partly convergent and partly personalized.

The sequence links TRBV29-1 to TRBJ1-2, with the D gene not clear enough to name. The specimen comprised T cells from blood (PBMCs), unsorted or a sorted subset (not recorded which), sampled before or after yellow fever vaccination (not recorded which). This sequence originates from a woman in her late teens or twenties who received the yellow fever vaccine. Donor details come from another sample of the same person, matched by shared clones. The encoded CDR3 is CSGWMDGYTF. The sequenced DNA: TGCAGCGGGTGGATGGATGGCTACACCTTC.